The entry that follows covers one T cell receptor beta chain sequence. What it binds is unknown. Time point specified: baseline pretreatment blood. Treatment meaning: 15 Gy SBRT to primary tumor, nephrectomy 4 weeks later. Some clones are missing from TCRdb's copy, which holds only in-frame ones; the method was immunoSEQ multiplex PCR. The table includes 150,000 or so clones, 70% to 90% detected once. There are 11 residues in the CDR3. V was trimmed by 6 bases and J by 8 bases, leaving 10 bases between them. The germline CDR1 and CDR2 sequences are MNHEY and SVGAGI. The data originate from a study of radiation and T cells in renal cell carcinoma. Study-wide context: Nephrectomy followed 15 Gy stereotactic body radiation by 4 weeks. Study-wide results and caveats: Top tumor clonotypes rose in blood 2 weeks post-radiation, then contracted.

The source material was blood, sampled from a patient whose treatment included radiotherapy and nephrectomy. The receptor comes from a woman aged 45-60 years with renal cell carcinoma. J is TRBJ1-1 and V is TRBV6-5; no definite D call. CDR3 coding DNA: TGTGCCAGCAGCCACGAGGCGGAAGCTTTCTTT. This encodes CASSHEAEAFF.